The 13 T cell receptor beta chains below were found in one sample sequenced in a study of T-cell reconstitution after alpha-beta-depleted transplantation in children. Construction of the TCRbeta library involved unique molecular identifiers. Via MiXCR, TCRdb re-called the PCR reads, giving one row per CDR3 protein. The table includes about 350,000 distinct CDR3 sequences, roughly 14% detected once. This specimen was PBMCs, taken from the stem cell graft. The receptors originated from a human donor who donated a stem cell graft to a child with Fanconi anemia.

The table lists this clonotype with a few counts. The rearrangement uses TRBV11-3 and TRBJ2-3; D is perhaps TRBD1 (6 bases). Trimming cost V 5 bases and J 5 bases, with 11 bases left between them. Germline V gives CDR1 SGHNT, CDR2 YENEEA. The CDR3 is 13 amino acids. The CDR3 bases are TGTGCCAGCAGCGCGGACAGTCTAGATACGCAGTATTTT. It encodes CASSADSLDTQYF.

This clonotype showed up just a few times. CDR3 in amino acids: CASSDGGRGVTYEQYV. In nucleotides, the CDR3 is TGTGCCAGCAGTGACGGGGGGCGGGGGGTCACCTACGAGCAGTACGTC. The chain has TRBV2 and TRBJ2-7; TRBD2 aligns across 8 bases. Germline CDR1 is SNHLY and CDR2 is FYNNEI. The CDR3 extends over 16 amino acids. Trimming took 3 bases from V and 2 from J; bases not matched to a gene: 9.

Here the CDR3 reads CTVGGDTEAFF. DNA of the CDR3: TGCACCGTGGGGGGGGACACTGAAGCTTTCTTT. The chain carries TRBV29-1 and TRBJ1-1; the D gene is possibly TRBD1 (5 bases). The germline gives CDR1 SQVTM, CDR2 ANQGSEA. The CDR3 spans 11 residues. The full variable domain, rest sourced from reference TRBV29-1 and TRBJ1-1, is SAVISQKPSRDICQRGTSLTIQCQVDSQVTMMFWYRQQPGQSLTLIATANQGSEATYESGFVIDKFPISRPNLTFSTLTVSNMSPEDSSIYLCTVGGDTEAFFGQGTRLTVV.

The gene calls are TRBV20-1 and TRBJ2-5, with D possibly matching TRBD2 (6 bases). The V and J ends lost 1 base and 5 bases respectively, with 14 bases between them. This CDR3 contains 14 residues. Germline CDR1 reads DFQATT; CDR2 reads SNEGSKA (reference sequence). CDR3 DNA sequence: TGCAGTGCTAGAGTGGGGATCCGGGGGGAGACCCAGTACTTC. This sequence encodes CSARVGIRGETQYF.

About this clonotype: A much larger clone lies one base from this, so it may be a read error. V usage is TRBV6-2 or TRBV6-3 and J usage is TRBJ2-1, with D unclear. Germline CDR1 is MNHEY and CDR2 is SVGEGT. This CDR3 contains 15 residues. The CDR3 here is CASSLGLEVNNVQFF. CDR3 bases: TGTGCCAGCAGTTTAGGCTTAGAGGTTAACAATGTGCAGTTCTTC.

In its sample, this clonotype was seen many times. The chain is built from TRBV6-2 or TRBV6-3 and TRBJ1-1; D ambiguous. Germline V gene data show CDR1 as MNHEY and CDR2 as SVGEGT. CDR3 length: 13 amino acids. The ends were cut back, 7 bases at V and 1 base at J, with 10 bases in the middle. The chain's CDR3 is CASTELGNTEAFF. CDR3 coding DNA: TGTGCCAGCACAGAATTGGGGAACACTGAAGCTTTCTTT.

In this sample, this clonotype turned up a few times. V gene TRBV10-3 combines with J gene TRBJ2-3; D possibly matches TRBD1 or TRBD2 (6 bases each). This CDR3 region has 15 residues. Between the trimmed V and J ends, which lost 2 bases and 2 bases, there was a span of 11 bases. CDR1 is ENHRY and CDR2 is SYGVKD in the germline V gene. The CDR3 sequence is CAISEDGGHTDTQYF. The CDR3 DNA sequence: TGTGCCATCAGTGAGGACGGGGGCCACACAGATACGCAGTATTTT.

This clonotype appeared once. The rearrangement joins TRBV20-1 to TRBJ2-3; 10 nucleotides agree with TRBD2. The CDR3 consists of 14 residues. With V trimmed by 5 bases and J by 0 bases, 2 bases remained unmatched. Germline V CDR1 and CDR2: DFQATT, SNEGSKA (reference sequence). The chain's CDR3 is CSAQLAGSTDTQYF. As DNA, the CDR3 is TGCAGTGCTCAACTAGCGGGGAGCACAGATACGCAGTATTTT.

The rearrangement joins TRBV6-2 or TRBV6-3 to TRBJ2-7; unclear D gene. This CDR3 spans 13 amino acids. Trimming removed 6 bases from V and 5 bases from J, with 14 bases in between. Germline V gene lookup returns CDR1 MNHEY and CDR2 SVGEGT. CDR3 residues: CASSSTSRDEQYV. The CDR3 DNA reads TGTGCCAGCAGCTCAACCTCAAGGGACGAGCAGTACGTC.

The rearrangement links TRBV25-1 to TRBJ2-2; the D is unclear. There are 12 residues in the CDR3. The V and J ends lost 1 base and 6 bases respectively, with 3 bases between them. Germline lookup yields CDR1 MGHDK and CDR2 SYGVNS. The CDR3 DNA sequence: TGTGCCAGCAGTGAATTAGCCGGGGAGCTGTTTTTT. This sequence encodes CASSELAGELFF.

This clonotype has more than one count but fewer than ten. The chain is built from TRBV27 and TRBJ2-5; 10 positions agree with TRBD2. CDR1 and CDR2 from the germline V gene are MNHEY and SMNVEV (reference sequence). V was pared by 4 bases and J by 2 bases, with 7 bases of the junction left unmatched. This CDR3 spans 16 amino acids. The CDR3 region is CASSSTSGEFQETQYF. CDR3 sequence (DNA): TGTGCCAGCAGTTCTACTAGCGGGGAGTTTCAAGAGACCCAGTACTTC.

Note on this clonotype: A much larger clone sits a single nucleotide away, making a read error possible. The V gene is TRBV12-3 or TRBV12-4, the J gene TRBJ2-6; perhaps TRBD1 as D (5 bases). The CDR3 spans 18 residues. CDR3 protein: CAISFITGGGSGANVLTF. CDR3 bases: TGTGCCATCAGTTTCATAACAGGTGGCGGCTCTGGGGCCAACGTCCTGACTTTC.

This clonotype has a count of ten or more. V and J are TRBV4-2 and TRBJ1-1, with no clear D. The V end lost 6 bases, the J end lost 5 bases, and 19 bases lay between the germline ends. Germline V gives CDR1 LGHNA, CDR2 YNFKEQ. The CDR3 is 15 amino acids. The CDR3 region has the DNA TGTGCCAGCAGGATGGGCAGCGGAGGTGTTACTGAAGCTTTCTTT. It specifies CASRMGSGGVTEAFF.